What follows are 23 T cell receptor beta chains derived from one specimen sequenced in a study of T-cell memory formation after mild COVID-19. TCRdb passed the 5' RACE reads through MiXCR, listing each CDR3 protein once. The data contain about 290,000 distinct CDR3 sequences, about 15% of them singletons. The sample comprised PBMCs or a T cell subset sorted from them (not recorded which). These receptors were collected from a man between 18 and 29 years old who had mild COVID-19 (a few samples of this study predate the infection). Cell type and time point are not known.

This clonotype was detected only a few times. The chain links TRBV7-9 to TRBJ1-2, with D possibly TRBD1 on 6 matching bases. Germline-derived CDR1 and CDR2 are SEHNR and FQNEAQ (reference sequence). The CDR3 is 16 residues long. V was shortened by 5 bases and J by 1 base, with 17 bases between the two germline ends. CDR3 region: CASSERQEGYNYGYTF. As DNA, the CDR3 is TGTGCCAGCAGCGAAAGACAGGAGGGTTATAACTATGGCTACACCTTC.

The chain has TRBV19 and TRBJ2-3; D call uncertain. The CDR3 covers 12 residues. V was pared by 6 bases and J by 6 bases, with 10 bases between. The germline V gene has CDR1 LNHDA and CDR2 SQIVND (reference sequence). CDR3 loop: CASSRMGDTQYF. CDR3 nucleotides: TGTGCCAGTAGCCGGATGGGGGATACGCAGTATTTT.

This clonotype was counted between two and nine times. The chain has TRBV2 and TRBJ2-7, with D uncertain. Deletions cut 1 base from V and 9 bases from J, with 7 bases between. The germline CDR1 and CDR2 sequences are SNHLY and FYNNEI. The length of the CDR3 is 11 residues. CDR3 residues: CASSEGQRQYV. The CDR3 DNA follows: TGTGCCAGCAGTGAAGGTCAGCGGCAGTACGTC.

The chain combines TRBV24-1 with TRBJ2-3; TRBD2 matches 11 bases. The CDR3 is made up of 15 amino acids. J was trimmed by 4 bases and V by 4 bases; bases with no gene match: 3. Germline V lookup: CDR1 KGHDR, CDR2 SFDVKD. The CDR3 protein is CATSEAGLAADTQYF. CDR3 nucleotides: TGTGCCACCAGTGAGGCGGGACTAGCGGCAGATACGCAGTATTTT.

This clonotype was counted a few times. The genes are TRBV7-2 and TRBJ2-5, with D uncertain. The germline V and J ends were trimmed by 3 bases and 2 bases, with 7 bases remaining between them. CDR3 length: 13 residues. CDR1 and CDR2 (germline): SGHTA, FQGNSA. In nucleotides, the CDR3 is TGTGCCAGCAGCTTCGCACTTCAAGAGACCCAGTACTTC. This translates into CASSFALQETQYF. The full variable domain, completed using reference TRBV7-2 and TRBJ2-5, is GAGVSQSPSNKVTEKGKDVELRCDPISGHTALYWYRQSLGQGLEFLIYFQGNSAPDKSGLPSDRFSAERTGGSVSTLTIQRTQQEDSAVYLCASSFALQETQYFGPGTRLLVL.

This clonotype was observed a few times. The chain has TRBV7-9 and TRBJ2-1, with 7 bases lining up with TRBD1. The CDR3 has 14 amino acids. V gave up 4 bases and J gave up 6 bases; unmatched junction bases: 6. Germline-derived CDR1 and CDR2 are SEHNR and FQNEAQ (reference sequence). In DNA form, the CDR3 reads TGTGCCAGCAGCTATATTACAGGGGCCAATGAGCAGTTCTTC. It yields the protein CASSYITGANEQFF.

The chain uses TRBV5-1 and TRBJ2-3; D is perhaps TRBD2 (6 bases). Germline V CDR1 and CDR2: SGHRS, YFSETQ. V lost 6 bases to trimming and J lost 0 bases, with 14 bases between them. This CDR3 has 15 residues. CDR3 residues: CASISSGASTDTQYF. In DNA form, the CDR3 reads TGCGCCAGCATCAGTAGCGGTGCTAGCACAGATACGCAGTATTTT.

The chain has TRBV12-3 or TRBV12-4 and TRBJ1-1; D unclear. The CDR3 loop spans 11 amino acids. With 5 bases removed from V and 7 bases from J, the gap between germline ends came to 8 bases. The CDR3 region has the DNA TGTGCCAGCAGTACGGGGATTGAAGCTTTCTTT. The encoded protein is CASSTGIEAFF.

This clonotype was observed a few times. The chain couples TRBV7-2 to TRBJ1-6, with D unclear. The germline gives CDR1 SGHTA, CDR2 FQGNSA. V gave up 3 bases and J gave up 5 bases, with 8 bases separating them. There are 14 residues in the CDR3. The CDR3 here is CASSFRVNNSPLHF. CDR3 in DNA: TGTGCCAGCAGCTTCCGGGTAAATAATTCACCCCTCCACTTT.

This rearrangement joins TRBV20-1 to TRBJ1-1; TRBD1 might be the D (5 bases). CDR1 is DFQATT and CDR2 is SNEGSKA in the germline V gene (reference sequence). The CDR3 contains 14 residues. V lost 5 bases to trimming and J lost 4 bases, with 17 bases between them. The CDR3 DNA sequence: TGCAGTGCTCCAATCAGGGATTACGGCACTGAAGCTTTCTTT. Translating it yields CSAPIRDYGTEAFF.

CDR3 in amino acids: CASSPVHEGTGFMNTEAFF. The DNA for the CDR3 is TGCGCCAGCAGCCCCGTCCACGAGGGGACAGGGTTTATGAACACTGAAGCTTTCTTT. The chain uses TRBV5-1 and TRBJ1-1, with TRBD1 matching over 9 bases. The V gene's germline CDR1 is SGHRS and CDR2 YFSETQ. The V gene end was trimmed by 4 bases and the J gene end by 0 bases; junction bases not matched to a gene: 16. The CDR3 extends over 19 amino acids.

The sample holds many counts of this clonotype. The rearrangement links TRBV20-1 to TRBJ1-1; D is perhaps TRBD1 (5 bases). Germline V lookup: CDR1 DFQATT, CDR2 SNEGSKA (reference sequence). V dropped 1 base and J dropped 1 base, with 10 bases sitting between them. The CDR3 has 14 residues. CDR3 region: CSARVITGNTEAFF. The CDR3, as DNA: TGCAGTGCTAGAGTCATTACAGGGAACACTGAAGCTTTCTTT.

Ten or more counts support this clonotype. This chain uses TRBV11-3 with TRBJ2-1, with D possibly matching TRBD2 (7 bases). Between the trimmed V and J ends, which lost 4 bases and 4 bases, there was a span of 14 bases. The CDR3 runs to 15 residues. CDR1 is SGHNT, CDR2 YENEEA, per germline. The CDR3 region is CASSSGGGPYNEQFF. The CDR3 DNA is TGTGCCAGCAGCTCGGGGGGCGGCCCTTACAATGAGCAGTTCTTC. The variable domain in full, with the rest retrieved from reference TRBV11-3 and TRBJ2-1, is EAGVVQSPRYKIIEKKQPVAFWCNPISGHNTLYWYLQNLGQGPELLIRYENEEAVDDSQLPKDRFSAERLKGVDSTLKIQPAELGDSAVYLCASSSGGGPYNEQFFGPGTRLTVL.

This clonotype turned up a few times. The V gene is TRBV7-9, the J gene TRBJ2-3, with 9 bases that match TRBD1. The CDR3 sequence is 16 residues long. Trimming at V came to 5 bases and at J to 0 bases, leaving 6 bases not matched to a gene. CDR1 and CDR2 (germline): SEHNR, FQNEAQ (reference sequence). CDR3 DNA sequence: TGTGCCAGCAGCCGAGACGGGACAGGGAGCACAGATACGCAGTATTTT. Amino acid sequence: CASSRDGTGSTDTQYF.

This chain joins TRBV4-1 and TRBJ2-7; D is unresolved. Per germline, CDR1 MGHRA and CDR2 YSYEKL. V was clipped by 5 bases and J by 3 bases, with 14 bases between them. This CDR3 is 14 amino acids long. Written as DNA, the CDR3 is TGCGCCAGCAGCTCACACACCCTCAGCTACGAGCAGTACTTC. Residues: CASSSHTLSYEQYF.

The table lists this clonotype with a few counts. The chain joins TRBV19 to TRBJ1-1; a weak D match, TRBD1 (6 bases). The ends were cut back, 2 bases at V and 0 bases at J, with 25 bases in the middle. The CDR3 extends over 20 amino acids. The germline V gene has CDR1 LNHDA and CDR2 SQIVND (reference sequence). CDR3 amino acids: CASSITPLTGQIKMNTEAFF. The CDR3 nucleotides read TGTGCCAGTAGTATAACCCCGCTCACCGGACAGATCAAGATGAACACTGAAGCTTTCTTT. Full variable domain (rest looked up from reference TRBV19 and TRBJ1-1): DGGITQSPKYLFRKEGQNVTLSCEQNLNHDAMYWYRQDPGQGLRLIYYSQIVNDFQKGDIAEGYSVSREKKESFPLTVTSAQKNPTAFYLCASSITPLTGQIKMNTEAFFGQGTRLTVV.

This clonotype appeared a few times. CDR3 in DNA: TGCAGTGCTAGAAAGGGGCTCGTCACTGAAGCTTTCTTT. This translates into CSARKGLVTEAFF. This sequence joins TRBV20-1 and TRBJ1-1, with D perhaps matching TRBD1 (5 bases). The germline gives CDR1 DFQATT, CDR2 SNEGSKA (reference sequence). V shed 2 bases and J shed 4 bases, with 11 bases lying between them. The CDR3 is made up of 13 amino acids.

This chain connects TRBV6-1 to TRBJ2-7; 7 bases align to TRBD2. Per germline, CDR1 MNHNS and CDR2 SASEGT. Trimming cost V 6 bases and J 2 bases; bases outside gene matches: 13. There are 16 residues in the CDR3. CDR3 sequence (DNA): TGTGCCAGCAGGATTGGGGGAGGGATTGGAACCTACGAGCAGTACGTC. This codes for CASRIGGGIGTYEQYV.

This clonotype has more than one count but fewer than ten. The V gene is TRBV5-1, the J gene TRBJ2-4, with 8 bases that match TRBD1. Looked up from germline, CDR1 is SGHRS and CDR2 is YFSETQ. The CDR3 has 17 amino acids. J lost 1 base, V lost 3 bases, and 9 bases had no gene match. CDR3 nucleotide sequence: TGCGCCAGCAGCTACGGACAGGGATCAATGGCCAAAAACATTCAGTACTTC. Amino acid sequence: CASSYGQGSMAKNIQYF.

Ten or more counts support this clonotype. This chain connects TRBV5-1 to TRBJ2-1; TRBD2 aligns across 11 bases. Unmatched junction bases numbered 2, after V lost 3 bases and J lost 0 bases. The CDR3 extends over 16 amino acids. Germline CDR1 SGHRS, CDR2 YFSETQ. The CDR3 protein is CASSSGLADSYNEQFF. CDR3 nucleotide sequence: TGCGCCAGCAGCTCGGGACTAGCGGACTCCTACAATGAGCAGTTCTTC.

The chain carries TRBV29-1 and TRBJ2-2; 7 nucleotides agree with TRBD2. The CDR3 has 15 amino acids. The germline V gene encodes CDR1 SQVTM and CDR2 ANQGSEA. With 2 bases clipped from V and 0 bases from J, the junction kept 3 bases outside the gene matches. As DNA, the CDR3 is TGCAGCGTTGAATGGCTAGCGGCGAACACCGGGGAGCTGTTTTTT. As protein: CSVEWLAANTGELFF.

This clonotype was seen a few times. The chain carries TRBV3-1 and TRBJ1-4; TRBD1 is a possible D gene (5 bases). This CDR3 has 15 amino acids. Germline V gene lookup returns CDR1 LGHDT and CDR2 YNNKEL (reference sequence). V gave up 1 base and J gave up 6 bases, with 12 bases separating them. CDR3 sequence: CASSQGGRGYEKLFF. CDR3 sequence (DNA): TGTGCCAGCAGCCAAGGGGGCCGAGGGTATGAAAAACTGTTTTTT.

This clonotype was counted a few times. J is TRBJ2-1 and V is TRBV27; no clear D. The CDR3 loop spans 13 amino acids. V dropped 1 base and J dropped 5 bases, with 6 bases sitting between them. Germline V lookup: CDR1 MNHEY, CDR2 SMNVEV (reference sequence). CDR3 amino acids: CASSLWANNEQFF. The CDR3, as DNA: TGTGCCAGCAGTTTATGGGCCAACAATGAGCAGTTCTTC.